The rows below give T cell receptor beta chains drawn from one sample of a study of blood T cell repertoires in COVID-19. Sequenced by immunoSEQ multiplex PCR; TCRdb stores in-frame clones only, minus some. The table lists 75,000 or so clones, around 80% of them singletons. The sample taken for sequencing was peripheral blood. These receptors were taken from a man aged 55-75 years with acute or convalescent COVID-19. The CDR3 runs from the conserved cysteine through the conserved F or W. D genes are given only for firm matches. Clone size is given for some rows only: seen once, a few or many times, or a class if the clone is expanded.

CDR3 length	J gene	clone size	D gene	V gene	CDR3 DNA	CDR3 protein
14	TRBJ1-1	NA	NA	TRBV7-2	TGTGCCAGCAGCGGAGCGGGGGCTGGAACTGAAGCTTTCTTT	CASSGAGAGTEAFF
14	TRBJ1-1	NA	TRBD1	TRBV15	TGTGCCACCAGCAGAGGTGAGGACAGGGTGGAGGCTTTCTTT	CATSRGEDRVEAFF
14	TRBJ1-6	NA	TRBD1	TRBV4-1	TGCGCCGCCGGACAGGGCCTCTATAATTCACCCCTCCACTTT	CAAGQGLYNSPLHF
11	TRBJ1-5	NA	NA	TRBV28	TGTGCCAGCAGATCCCAGGGGCCCCAGCATTTT	CASRSQGPQHF
15	TRBJ2-7	NA	TRBD1	TRBV18	TGTGCCAGCTCACCAGTGCAGGACAGGGCCCCCGAGCAGTACTTC	CASSPVQDRAPEQYF
16	TRBJ2-2	NA	NA	TRBV3-1/TRBV3-2	TGTGCCAGCAGCCAAGATCTTCAGTATCGCACCGGGGAGCTGTTTTTT	CASSQDLQYRTGELFF
14	TRBJ2-7	NA	NA	TRBV7-2	TGTGCCAGCAGCTTTAGTGACGGGGCCTACGAGCAGTACTTC	CASSFSDGAYEQYF
15	TRBJ1-2	few	NA	TRBV19	TGTGCCAGTAGTATTTCAACGTTCTATAACTATGGCTACACCTTC	CASSISTFYNYGYTF
14	TRBJ2-7	NA	NA	TRBV18	TGTGCCAGCTCACCAGCCGGCGGAGCCTACGAGCAGTACTTC	CASSPAGGAYEQYF
16	TRBJ2-3	NA	TRBD2	TRBV7-3	TGTGCCAGCAGCTACCGACTAGCGGGGGCCGGGGATACGCAGTATTTT	CASSYRLAGAGDTQYF
13	TRBJ2-7	NA	NA	TRBV29-1	TGCAGCGTGCGTGAAAGGGGCTCCTACGAGCAGTACTTC	CSVRERGSYEQYF
14	TRBJ2-7	NA	TRBD2	TRBV6-1	TGTGCCAGCAGTAACCTAGCGGGTCCCTACGAGCAGTACTTC	CASSNLAGPYEQYF
18	TRBJ1-3	few	NA	TRBV5-1	TGCGCCAGCAGCTTGGGGGCCGGGGGACCGATCTCTGGAAACACCATATATTTT	CASSLGAGGPISGNTIYF
13	TRBJ1-5	NA	TRBD1	TRBV29-1	TGCAGCGTGTCCGACAGGGTCGGCCAGCCCCAGCATTTT	CSVSDRVGQPQHF
14	TRBJ2-1	NA	NA	TRBV5-1	TGCGCCAGCAGCGGTGAGTTCTCCTACAATGAGCAGTTCTTC	CASSGEFSYNEQFF